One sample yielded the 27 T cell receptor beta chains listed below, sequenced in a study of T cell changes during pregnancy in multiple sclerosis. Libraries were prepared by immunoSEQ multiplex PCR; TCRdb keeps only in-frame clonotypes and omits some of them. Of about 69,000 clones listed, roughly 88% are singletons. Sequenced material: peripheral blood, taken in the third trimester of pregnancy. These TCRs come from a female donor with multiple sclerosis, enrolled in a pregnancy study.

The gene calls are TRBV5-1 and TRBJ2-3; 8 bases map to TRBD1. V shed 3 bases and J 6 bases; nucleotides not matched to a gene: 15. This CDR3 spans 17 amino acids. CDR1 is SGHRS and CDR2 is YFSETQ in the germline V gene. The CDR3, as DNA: TGCGCCAGCAGCTCCTTCGGGACAGGCACATCGGTGGATACGCAGTATTTT. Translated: CASSSFGTGTSVDTQYF.

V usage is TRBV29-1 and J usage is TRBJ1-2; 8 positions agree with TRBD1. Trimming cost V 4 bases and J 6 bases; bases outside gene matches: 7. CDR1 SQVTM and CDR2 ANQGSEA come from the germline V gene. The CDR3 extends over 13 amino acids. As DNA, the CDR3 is TGCAGCGTTGGGACAGGGAATAGGAATGGCTACACCTTC. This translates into CSVGTGNRNGYTF. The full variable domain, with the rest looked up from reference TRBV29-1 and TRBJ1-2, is SAVISQKPSRDICQRGTSLTIQCQVDSQVTMMFWYRQQPGQSLTLIATANQGSEATYESGFVIDKFPISRPNLTFSTLTVSNMSPEDSSIYLCSVGTGNRNGYTFGSGTRLTVV.

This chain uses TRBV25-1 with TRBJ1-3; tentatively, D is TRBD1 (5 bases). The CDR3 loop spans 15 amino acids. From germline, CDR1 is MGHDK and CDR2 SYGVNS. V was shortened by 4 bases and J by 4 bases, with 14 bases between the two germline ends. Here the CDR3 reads CASSGTWTSGNTIYF. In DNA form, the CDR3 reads TGTGCCAGCAGTGGCACCTGGACAAGCGGAAACACCATATATTTT.

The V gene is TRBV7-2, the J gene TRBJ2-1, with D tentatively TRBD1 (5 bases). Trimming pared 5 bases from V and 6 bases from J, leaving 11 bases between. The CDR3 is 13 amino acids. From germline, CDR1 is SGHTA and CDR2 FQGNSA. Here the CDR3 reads CASSLGPVNEQFF. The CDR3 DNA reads TGTGCCAGCAGCCTGGGGCCAGTCAATGAGCAGTTCTTC.

CDR3 protein: CATSEGGLRETQYF. The CDR3 region has the DNA TGTGCCACCTCGGAGGGGGGGCTTCGAGAGACCCAGTACTTC. This sequence joins TRBV10-3 and TRBJ2-5, with a weak D call TRBD2 (7 bases). There are 14 residues in the CDR3. The V gene lost 10 bases and the J gene lost 4 bases, with 19 bases spanning the gap. Germline values: CDR1 ENHRY, CDR2 SYGVKD.

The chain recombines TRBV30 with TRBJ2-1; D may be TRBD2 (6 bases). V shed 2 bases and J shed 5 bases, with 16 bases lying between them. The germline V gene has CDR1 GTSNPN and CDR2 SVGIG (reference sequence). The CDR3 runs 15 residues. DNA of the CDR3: TGTGCCTGGAGTCCGGGGATAGCGGAACACAATGAGCAGTTCTTC. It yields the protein CAWSPGIAEHNEQFF.

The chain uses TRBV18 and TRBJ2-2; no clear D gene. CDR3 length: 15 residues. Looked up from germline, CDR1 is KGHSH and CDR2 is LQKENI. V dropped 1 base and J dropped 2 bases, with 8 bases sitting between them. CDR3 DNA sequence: TGTGCCAGCTCACCACAAACCGGTAACACCGGGGAGCTGTTTTTT. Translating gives CASSPQTGNTGELFF.

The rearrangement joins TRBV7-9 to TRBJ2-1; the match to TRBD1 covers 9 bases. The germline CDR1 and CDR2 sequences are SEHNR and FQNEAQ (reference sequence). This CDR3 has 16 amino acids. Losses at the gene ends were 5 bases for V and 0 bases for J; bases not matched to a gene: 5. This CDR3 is CASSPVDRGSYNEQFF. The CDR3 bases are TGTGCCAGCAGCCCAGTGGACAGGGGCTCCTACAATGAGCAGTTCTTC.

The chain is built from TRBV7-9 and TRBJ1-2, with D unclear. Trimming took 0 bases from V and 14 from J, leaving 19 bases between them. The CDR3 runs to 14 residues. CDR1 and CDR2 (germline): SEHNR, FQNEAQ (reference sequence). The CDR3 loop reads CASSLAADTAPGTF. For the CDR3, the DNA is TGTGCCAGCAGCTTAGCGGCAGATACGGCCCCGGGTACCTTC.

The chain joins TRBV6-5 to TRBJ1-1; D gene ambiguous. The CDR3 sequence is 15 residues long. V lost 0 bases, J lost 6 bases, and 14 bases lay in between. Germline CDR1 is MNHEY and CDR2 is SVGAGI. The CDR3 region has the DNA TGTGCCAGCAGTTACTCGATCGCGCCATCTGCTGAAGCTTTCTTT. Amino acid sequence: CASSYSIAPSAEAFF.

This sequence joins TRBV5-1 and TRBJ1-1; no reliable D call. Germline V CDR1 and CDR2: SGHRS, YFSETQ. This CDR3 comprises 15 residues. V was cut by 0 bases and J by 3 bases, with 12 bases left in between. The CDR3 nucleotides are TGCGCCAGCAGCTTGGAAGGGCCGAGGGACACTGAAGCTTTCTTT. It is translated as CASSLEGPRDTEAFF.

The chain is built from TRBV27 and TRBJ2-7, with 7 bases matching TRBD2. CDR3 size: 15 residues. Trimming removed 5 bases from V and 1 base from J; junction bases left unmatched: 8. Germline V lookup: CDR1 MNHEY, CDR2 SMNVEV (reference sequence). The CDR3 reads CASSGRVWDSYEQYF. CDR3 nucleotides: TGTGCCAGCAGTGGGAGGGTTTGGGATTCCTACGAGCAGTACTTC.

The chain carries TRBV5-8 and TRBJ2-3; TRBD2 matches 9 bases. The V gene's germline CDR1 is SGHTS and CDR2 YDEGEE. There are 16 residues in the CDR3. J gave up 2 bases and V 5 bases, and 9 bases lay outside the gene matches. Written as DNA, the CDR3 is TGTGCCAGCAGGAAAGTGCGGGGGGGGCCCACAGATACGCAGTATTTT. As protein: CASRKVRGGPTDTQYF.

The CDR3 coding sequence is TGCGCCAGCAGCCCCAGGAATCTCGGGGAGCTGTTTTTT. Residues: CASSPRNLGELFF. The rearrangement joins TRBV4-3 to TRBJ2-2; D ambiguous. The germline V and J ends were trimmed by 4 bases and 7 bases, with 10 bases remaining between them. The CDR3 length is 13 residues. Per the germline V gene, CDR1 is LGHNA and CDR2 is YSLEER.

This CDR3 is CASRRPADTQYF. CDR3 DNA: TGTGCCAGCAGGCGCCCCGCAGATACGCAGTATTTT. V and J are TRBV6-6 and TRBJ2-3; D remains unclear. Germline assignment: CDR1 MNHNY and CDR2 SVGAGI (reference sequence). Trimming cost V 6 bases and J 4 bases, with 8 bases left between them. The CDR3 contains 12 residues.

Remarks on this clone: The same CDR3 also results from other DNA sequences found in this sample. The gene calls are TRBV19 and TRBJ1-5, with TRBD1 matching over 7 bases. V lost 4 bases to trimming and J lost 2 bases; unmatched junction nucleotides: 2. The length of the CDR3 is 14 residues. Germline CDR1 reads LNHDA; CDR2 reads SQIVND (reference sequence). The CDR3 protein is CASSKQGGNQPQHF. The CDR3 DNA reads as TGTGCCAGTAGTAAGCAGGGGGGCAATCAGCCCCAGCATTTT.

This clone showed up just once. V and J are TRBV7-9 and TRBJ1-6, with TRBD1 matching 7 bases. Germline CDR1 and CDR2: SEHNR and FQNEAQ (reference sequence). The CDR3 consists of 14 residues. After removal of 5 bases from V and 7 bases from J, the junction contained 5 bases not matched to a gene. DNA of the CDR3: TGTGCCAGCAGCCTACAGGGGAGGAATTCACCCCTCCACTTT. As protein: CASSLQGRNSPLHF. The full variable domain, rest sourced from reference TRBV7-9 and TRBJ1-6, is DTGVSQNPRHKITKRGQNVTFRCDPISEHNRLYWYRQTLGQGPEFLTYFQNEAQLEKSRLLSDRFSAERPKGSFSTLEIQRTEQGDSAMYLCASSLQGRNSPLHFGNGTRLTVT.

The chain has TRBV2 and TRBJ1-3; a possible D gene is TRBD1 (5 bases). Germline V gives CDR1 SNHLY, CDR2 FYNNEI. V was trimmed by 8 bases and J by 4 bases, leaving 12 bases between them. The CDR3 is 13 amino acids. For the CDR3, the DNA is TGTGCCAGCGGGAGGGGTTCAGGAAACACCATATATTTT. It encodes CASGRGSGNTIYF.

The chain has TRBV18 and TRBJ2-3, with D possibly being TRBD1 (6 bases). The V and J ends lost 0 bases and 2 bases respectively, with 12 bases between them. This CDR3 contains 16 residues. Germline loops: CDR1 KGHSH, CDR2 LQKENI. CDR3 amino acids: CASSPPPGDLTDTQYF. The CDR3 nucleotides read TGTGCCAGCTCACCACCGCCAGGGGACCTCACAGATACGCAGTATTTT.

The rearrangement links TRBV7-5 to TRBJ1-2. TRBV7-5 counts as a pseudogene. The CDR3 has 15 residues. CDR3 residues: CARSPGGRENYGYTF. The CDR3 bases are TGTGCCAGAAGCCCGGGGGGCCGGGAAAACTATGGCTACACCTTC.

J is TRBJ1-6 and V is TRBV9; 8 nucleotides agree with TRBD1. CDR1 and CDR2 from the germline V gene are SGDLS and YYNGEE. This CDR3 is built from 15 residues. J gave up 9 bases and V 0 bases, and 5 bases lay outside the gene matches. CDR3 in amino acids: CASSVGQGFASPLHF. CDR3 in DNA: TGTGCCAGCAGCGTAGGACAGGGGTTTGCTTCACCCCTCCACTTT.

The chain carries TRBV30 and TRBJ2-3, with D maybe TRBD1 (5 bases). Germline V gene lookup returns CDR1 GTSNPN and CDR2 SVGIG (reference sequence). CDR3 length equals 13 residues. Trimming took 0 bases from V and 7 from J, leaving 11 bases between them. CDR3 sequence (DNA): TGTGCCTGGAGTGTAAACCGACAGTATACGCAGTATTTT. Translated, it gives CAWSVNRQYTQYF.

CDR3 residues: CASSSWRGLNTGELFF. DNA of the CDR3: TGTGCCAGCAGCTCTTGGCGGGGGCTAAACACCGGGGAGCTGTTTTTT. The chain is built from TRBV11-2 and TRBJ2-2; a possible D gene is TRBD2 (7 bases). This CDR3 is built from 16 residues. V was clipped by 4 bases and J by 2 bases, with 14 bases between them. CDR1 and CDR2 (germline): SGHAT, FQNNGV.

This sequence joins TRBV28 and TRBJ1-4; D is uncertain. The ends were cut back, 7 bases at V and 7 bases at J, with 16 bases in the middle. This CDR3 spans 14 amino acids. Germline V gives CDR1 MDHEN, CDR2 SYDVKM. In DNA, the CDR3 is TGTGCCAGCACCCCTGCCCCCGGCGGTGAAAAACTGTTTTTT. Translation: CASTPAPGGEKLFF.

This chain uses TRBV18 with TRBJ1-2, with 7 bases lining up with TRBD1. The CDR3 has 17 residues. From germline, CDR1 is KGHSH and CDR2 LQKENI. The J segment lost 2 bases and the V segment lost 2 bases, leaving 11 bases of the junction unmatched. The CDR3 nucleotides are TGTGCCAGCTCACCAAATGCCGGGACAGCGTCCAACTATGGCTACACCTTC. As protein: CASSPNAGTASNYGYTF.

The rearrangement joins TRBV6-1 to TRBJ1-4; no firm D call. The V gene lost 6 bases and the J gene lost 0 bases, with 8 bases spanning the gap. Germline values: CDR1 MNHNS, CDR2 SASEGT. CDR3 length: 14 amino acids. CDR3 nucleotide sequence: TGTGCCAGCAGAGAGCGGTCAACTAATGAAAAACTGTTTTTT. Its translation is CASRERSTNEKLFF.

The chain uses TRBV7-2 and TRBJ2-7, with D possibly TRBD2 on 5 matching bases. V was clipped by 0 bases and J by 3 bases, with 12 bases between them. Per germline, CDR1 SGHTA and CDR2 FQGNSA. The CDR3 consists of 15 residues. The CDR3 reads CASSLAPTAGYEQYF. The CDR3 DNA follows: TGTGCCAGCAGCTTAGCACCAACGGCGGGCTACGAGCAGTACTTC.